This TCR beta chain stems from a study of cytomegalovirus exposure and HLA in healthy donors. Notes on the study in general: In a later analysis, CMV-associated beta chains were mostly HLA-associated, it appeared. The listing of roughly 160 TCR beta chains classed them as cytomegalovirus-associated. With later analysis, a missense DCLRE1C variant became linked to TCR beta V- and J-gene trimming.

A remark on this clone: Its matching antigen is unknown.

Germline V gives CDR1 MRHNA, CDR2 SNTAGT. The CDR3 runs 15 residues. V shed 2 bases and J 8 bases; nucleotides not matched to a gene: 11. 13 Jbeta primers and 60 Vbeta primers were used for the PCR. Original handling: Unique TCR beta chains numbered roughly 84 million in a later analysis, with roughly 10 million shared. The assay was immunoSEQ multiplex PCR, and TCRdb's table has in-frame clones only and misses some. V and J calls plus clone size are reproduced from that table; the DNA served to infer D and trimming. The sample records 95,000 to 150,000 clones, approximately 78% being singletons. The chain has TRBV6-4 and TRBJ1-2, with TRBD1 identical over 7 bases. Sequenced input: PBMCs. The TCR comes from a woman aged 40 to 50 in good health and CMV-seronegative. CDR3 protein: CASSDTGASLWGYTF. CDR3 nucleotides: TGTGCCAGCAGTGACACAGGGGCTTCCCTATGGGGCTACACCTTC.